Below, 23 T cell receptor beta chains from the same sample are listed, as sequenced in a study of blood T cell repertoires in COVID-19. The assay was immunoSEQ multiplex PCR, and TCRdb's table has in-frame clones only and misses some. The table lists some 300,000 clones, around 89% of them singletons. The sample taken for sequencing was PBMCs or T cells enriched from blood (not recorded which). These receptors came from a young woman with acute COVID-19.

This CDR3 is CASSSGTSGIAGTGELFF. DNA of the CDR3: TGTGCCAGCAGTTCCGGGACTAGCGGGATCGCGGGCACCGGGGAGCTGTTTTTT. V usage is TRBV28 and J usage is TRBJ2-2; 13 bases align to TRBD2. V gave up 4 bases and J gave up 4 bases; unmatched junction bases: 9. CDR1 and CDR2 (germline): MDHEN, SYDVKM. The CDR3 is 18 residues long.

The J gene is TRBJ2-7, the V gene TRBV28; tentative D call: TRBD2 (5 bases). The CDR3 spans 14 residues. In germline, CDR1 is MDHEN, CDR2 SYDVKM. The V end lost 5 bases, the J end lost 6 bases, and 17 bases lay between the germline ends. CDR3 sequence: CASSALEGSSEQYF. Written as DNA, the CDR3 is TGTGCCAGCAGTGCCCTAGAGGGTTCGAGCGAGCAGTACTTC.

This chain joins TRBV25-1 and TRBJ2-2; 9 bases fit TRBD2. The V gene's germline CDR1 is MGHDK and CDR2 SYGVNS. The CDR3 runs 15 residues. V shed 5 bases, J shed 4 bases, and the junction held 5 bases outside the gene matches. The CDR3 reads CASSSTSGVTGELFF. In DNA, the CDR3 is TGTGCCAGCAGTTCGACTAGCGGAGTCACCGGGGAGCTGTTTTTT. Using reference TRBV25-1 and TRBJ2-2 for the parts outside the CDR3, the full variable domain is EADIYQTPRYLVIGTGKKITLECSQTMGHDKMYWYQQDPGMELHLIHYSYGVNSTEKGDLSSESTVSRIRTEHFPLTLESARPSHTSQYLCASSSTSGVTGELFFGEGSRLTVL.

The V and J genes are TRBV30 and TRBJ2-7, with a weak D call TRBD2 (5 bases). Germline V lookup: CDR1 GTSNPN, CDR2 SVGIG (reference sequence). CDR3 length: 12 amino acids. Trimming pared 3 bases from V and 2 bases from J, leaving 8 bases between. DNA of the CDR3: TGTGCCTGGAGGGACTCCCCCTACGAGCAGTACTTC. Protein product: CAWRDSPYEQYF.

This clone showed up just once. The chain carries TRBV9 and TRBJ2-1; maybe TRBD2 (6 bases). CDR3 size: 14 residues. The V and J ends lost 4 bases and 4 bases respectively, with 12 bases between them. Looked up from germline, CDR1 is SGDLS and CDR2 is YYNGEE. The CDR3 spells CASSPRDLYNEQFF. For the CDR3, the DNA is TGTGCCAGCAGCCCCAGGGACTTGTACAATGAGCAGTTCTTC.

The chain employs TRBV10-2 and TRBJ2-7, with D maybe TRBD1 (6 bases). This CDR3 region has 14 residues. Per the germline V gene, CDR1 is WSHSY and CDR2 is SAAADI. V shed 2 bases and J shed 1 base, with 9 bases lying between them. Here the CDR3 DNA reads TGCGCCAGCAGTGAGAGGGGGACGTCCTACGAGCAGTACTTC. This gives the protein CASSERGTSYEQYF.

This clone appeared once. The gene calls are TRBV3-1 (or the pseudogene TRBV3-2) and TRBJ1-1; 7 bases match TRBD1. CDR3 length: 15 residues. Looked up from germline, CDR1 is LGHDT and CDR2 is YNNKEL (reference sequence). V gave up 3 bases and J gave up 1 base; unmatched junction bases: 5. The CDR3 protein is CASSQGAGGNTEAFF. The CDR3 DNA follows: TGTGCCAGCAGCCAGGGGGCAGGGGGGAACACTGAAGCTTTCTTT.

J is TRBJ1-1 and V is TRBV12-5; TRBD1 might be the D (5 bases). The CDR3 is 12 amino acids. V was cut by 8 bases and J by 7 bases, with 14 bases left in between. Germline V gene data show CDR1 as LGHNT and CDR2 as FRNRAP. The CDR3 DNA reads TGTGCTAGTACGCCAGGGTCTAATGAAGCTTTCTTT. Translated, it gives CASTPGSNEAFF.

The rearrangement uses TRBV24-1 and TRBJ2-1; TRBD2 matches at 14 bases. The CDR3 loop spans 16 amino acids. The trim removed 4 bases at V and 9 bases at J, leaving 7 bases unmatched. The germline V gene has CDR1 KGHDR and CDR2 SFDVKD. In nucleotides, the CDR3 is TGTGCCACCAGTGAATCGGGACTAGCGGGAGCGGGTGAGCAGTTCTTC. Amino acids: CATSESGLAGAGEQFF.

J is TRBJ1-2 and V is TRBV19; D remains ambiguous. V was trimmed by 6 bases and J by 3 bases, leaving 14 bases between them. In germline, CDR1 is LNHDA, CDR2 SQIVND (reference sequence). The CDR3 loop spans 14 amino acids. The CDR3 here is CASSPTEEHYGYTF. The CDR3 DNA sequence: TGTGCCAGTAGCCCCACAGAAGAACACTATGGCTACACCTTC.

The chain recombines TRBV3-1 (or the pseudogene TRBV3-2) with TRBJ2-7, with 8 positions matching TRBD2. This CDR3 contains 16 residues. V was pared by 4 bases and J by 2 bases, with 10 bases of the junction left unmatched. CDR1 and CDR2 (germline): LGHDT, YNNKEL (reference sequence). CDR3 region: CASSRPTGLVTYEQYF. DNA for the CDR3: TGTGCCAGCAGCCGTCCCACGGGACTAGTGACCTACGAGCAGTACTTC.

DNA for the CDR3: TGTGCCAGCAGCTTACTTAATGAAAAACTGTTTTTT. Translated: CASSLLNEKLFF. This sequence joins TRBV7-2 and TRBJ1-4; no clear D gene. Trimming took 2 bases from V and 4 from J, leaving 2 bases between them. This CDR3 has 12 residues. Germline V gene sequence: CDR1 SGHTA, CDR2 FQGNSA.

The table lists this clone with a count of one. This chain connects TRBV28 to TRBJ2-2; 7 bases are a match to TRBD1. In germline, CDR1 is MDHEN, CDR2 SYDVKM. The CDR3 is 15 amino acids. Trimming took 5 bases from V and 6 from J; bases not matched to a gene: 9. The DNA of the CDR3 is TGTGCCAGCAGTGCTTTCCTTCAGGGGGCCGGGGAGCTGTTTTTT. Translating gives CASSAFLQGAGELFF.

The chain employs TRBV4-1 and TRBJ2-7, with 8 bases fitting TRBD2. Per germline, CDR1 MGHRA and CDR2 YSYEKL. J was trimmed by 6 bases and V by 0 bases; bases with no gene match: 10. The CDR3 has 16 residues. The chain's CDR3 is CASSQDPLAGRLEQYF. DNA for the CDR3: TGCGCCAGCAGCCAAGACCCGCTAGCGGGTCGCCTCGAGCAGTACTTC.

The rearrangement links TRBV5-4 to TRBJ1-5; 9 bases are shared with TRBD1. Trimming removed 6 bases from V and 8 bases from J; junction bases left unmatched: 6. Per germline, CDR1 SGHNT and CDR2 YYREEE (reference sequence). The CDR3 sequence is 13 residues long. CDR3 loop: CASTRDRDEPQHF. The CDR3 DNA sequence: TGTGCCAGCACCCGGGACAGGGACGAGCCCCAGCATTTT.

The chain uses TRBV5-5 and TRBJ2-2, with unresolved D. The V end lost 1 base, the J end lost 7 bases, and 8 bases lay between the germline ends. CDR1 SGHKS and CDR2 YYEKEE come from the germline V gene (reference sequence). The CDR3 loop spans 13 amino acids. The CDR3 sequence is CASSLRGIGELFF. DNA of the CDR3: TGTGCCAGCAGCTTGAGAGGAATCGGGGAGCTGTTTTTT.

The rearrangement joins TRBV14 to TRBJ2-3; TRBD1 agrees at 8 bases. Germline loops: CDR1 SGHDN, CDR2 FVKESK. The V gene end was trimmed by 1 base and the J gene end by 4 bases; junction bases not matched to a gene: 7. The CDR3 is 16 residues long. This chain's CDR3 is CASSQGTGKGSDTQYF. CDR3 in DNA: TGTGCCAGCAGCCAAGGGACAGGGAAGGGTTCAGATACGCAGTATTTT.

The CDR3 loop reads CASSHPKGFGGMADTQYF. DNA for the CDR3: TGCGCCAGCAGCCATCCCAAGGGATTCGGCGGGATGGCAGATACGCAGTATTTT. The V call is TRBV4-1, the J call TRBJ2-3; D is perhaps TRBD2 (6 bases). The ends were cut back, 3 bases at V and 4 bases at J, with 23 bases in the middle. CDR1 and CDR2 from the germline V gene are MGHRA and YSYEKL. The CDR3 extends over 18 amino acids.

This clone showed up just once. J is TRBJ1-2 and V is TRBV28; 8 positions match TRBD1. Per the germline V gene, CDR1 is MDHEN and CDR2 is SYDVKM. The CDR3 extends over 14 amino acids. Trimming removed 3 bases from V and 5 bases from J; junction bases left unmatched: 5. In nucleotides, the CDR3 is TGTGCCAGCAGTTTTGGGGACAGGTGGTATGGCTACACCTTC. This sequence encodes CASSFGDRWYGYTF.

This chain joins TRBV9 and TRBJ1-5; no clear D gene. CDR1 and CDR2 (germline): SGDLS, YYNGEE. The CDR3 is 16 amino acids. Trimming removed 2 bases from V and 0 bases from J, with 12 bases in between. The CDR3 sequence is CASSVGAGNSNQPQHF. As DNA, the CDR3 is TGTGCCAGCAGCGTTGGCGCGGGGAATAGCAATCAGCCCCAGCATTTT.

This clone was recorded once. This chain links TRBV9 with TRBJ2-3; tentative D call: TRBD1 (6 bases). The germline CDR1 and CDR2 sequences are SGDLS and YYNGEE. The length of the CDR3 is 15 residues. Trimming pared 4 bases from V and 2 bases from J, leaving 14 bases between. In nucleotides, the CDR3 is TGTGCCAGCAGCTCAGACCCAGGGGCCACAGATACGCAGTATTTT. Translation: CASSSDPGATDTQYF.

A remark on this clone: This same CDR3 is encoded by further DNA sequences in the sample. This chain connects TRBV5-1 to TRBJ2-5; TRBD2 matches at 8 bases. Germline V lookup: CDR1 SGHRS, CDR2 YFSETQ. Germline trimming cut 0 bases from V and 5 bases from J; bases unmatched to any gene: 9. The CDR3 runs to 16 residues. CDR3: CASSLAPAGVSETQYF. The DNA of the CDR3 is TGCGCCAGCAGCTTGGCCCCAGCGGGAGTGTCCGAGACCCAGTACTTC.

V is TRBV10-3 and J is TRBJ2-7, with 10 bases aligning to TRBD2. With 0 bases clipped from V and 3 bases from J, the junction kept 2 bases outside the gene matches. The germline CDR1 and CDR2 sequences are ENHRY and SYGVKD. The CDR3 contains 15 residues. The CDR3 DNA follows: TGTGCCATCAGTGAGTCGGCTAGCGGGAGCTACGAGCAGTACTTC. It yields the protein CAISESASGSYEQYF.